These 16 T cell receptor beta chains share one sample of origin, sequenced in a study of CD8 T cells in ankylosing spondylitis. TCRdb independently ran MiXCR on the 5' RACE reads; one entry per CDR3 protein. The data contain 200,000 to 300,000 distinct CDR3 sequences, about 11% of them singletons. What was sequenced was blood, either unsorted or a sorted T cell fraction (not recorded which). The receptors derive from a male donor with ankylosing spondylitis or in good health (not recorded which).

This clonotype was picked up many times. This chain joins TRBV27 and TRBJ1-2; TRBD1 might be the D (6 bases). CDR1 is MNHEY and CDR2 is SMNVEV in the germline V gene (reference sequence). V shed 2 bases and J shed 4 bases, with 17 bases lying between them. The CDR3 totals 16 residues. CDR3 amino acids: CASSLGGSGGAYGYTF. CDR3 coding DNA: TGTGCCAGCAGTTTAGGGGGCAGCGGGGGCGCCTATGGCTACACCTTC.

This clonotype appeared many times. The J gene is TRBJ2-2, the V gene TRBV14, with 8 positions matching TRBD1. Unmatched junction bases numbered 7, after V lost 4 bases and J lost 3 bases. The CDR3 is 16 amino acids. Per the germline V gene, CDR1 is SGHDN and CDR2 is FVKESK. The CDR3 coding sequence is TGTGCCAGCAGCCTACGACAGGGGATGGACACCGGGGAGCTGTTTTTT. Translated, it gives CASSLRQGMDTGELFF.

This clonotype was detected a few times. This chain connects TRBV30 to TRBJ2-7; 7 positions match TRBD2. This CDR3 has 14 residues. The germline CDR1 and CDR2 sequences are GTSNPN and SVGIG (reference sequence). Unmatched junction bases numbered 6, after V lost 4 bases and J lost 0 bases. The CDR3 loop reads CAWTRGGVSYEQYF. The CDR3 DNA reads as TGTGCCTGGACCCGCGGGGGTGTCTCCTACGAGCAGTACTTC.

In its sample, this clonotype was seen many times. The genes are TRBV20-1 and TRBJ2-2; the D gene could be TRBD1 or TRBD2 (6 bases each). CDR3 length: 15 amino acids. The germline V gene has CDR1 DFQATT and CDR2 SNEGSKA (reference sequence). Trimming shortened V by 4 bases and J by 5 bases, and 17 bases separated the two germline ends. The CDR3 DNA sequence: TGCAGTGCTATGAAGACAGGAGGGTGGACCGGGGAGCTGTTTTTT. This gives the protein CSAMKTGGWTGELFF.

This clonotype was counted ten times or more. CDR3 sequence reads: CSVELRERATDTQYF. The CDR3 DNA reads TGCAGCGTTGAATTGCGGGAGCGAGCGACAGATACGCAGTATTTT. The chain uses TRBV29-1 and TRBJ2-3, with 7 bases aligning to TRBD2. Germline CDR1 SQVTM, CDR2 ANQGSEA. V lost 2 bases and J lost 3; bases outside the gene matches: 8. The CDR3 totals 15 residues.

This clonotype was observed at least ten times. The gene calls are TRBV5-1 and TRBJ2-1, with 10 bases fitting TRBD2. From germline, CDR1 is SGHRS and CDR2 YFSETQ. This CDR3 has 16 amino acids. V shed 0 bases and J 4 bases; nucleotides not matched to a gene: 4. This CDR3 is CASSLESSGSYNEQFF. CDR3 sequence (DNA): TGCGCCAGCAGCTTGGAATCTAGCGGGAGTTACAATGAGCAGTTCTTC.

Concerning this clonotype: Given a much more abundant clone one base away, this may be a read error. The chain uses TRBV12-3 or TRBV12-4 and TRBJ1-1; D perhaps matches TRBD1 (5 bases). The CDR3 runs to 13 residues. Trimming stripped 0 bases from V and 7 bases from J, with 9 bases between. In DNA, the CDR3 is TGTGCCAGCAGTTTAGCGCGGGGCAGTGAAGCTTTCTTT. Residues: CASSLARGSEAFF.

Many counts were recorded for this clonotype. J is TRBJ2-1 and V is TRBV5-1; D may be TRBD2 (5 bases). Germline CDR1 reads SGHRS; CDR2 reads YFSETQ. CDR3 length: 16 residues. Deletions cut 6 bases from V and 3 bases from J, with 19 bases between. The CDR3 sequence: CASNPLPGNLYNEQFF. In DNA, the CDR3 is TGCGCCAGCAACCCCTTGCCGGGGAACCTCTACAATGAGCAGTTCTTC.

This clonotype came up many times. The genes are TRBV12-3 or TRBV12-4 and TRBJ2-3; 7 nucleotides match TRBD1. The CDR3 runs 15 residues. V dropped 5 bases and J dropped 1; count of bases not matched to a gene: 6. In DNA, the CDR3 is TGTGCCAGCAGTCTCCGACAGGGAGGCACAGATACGCAGTATTTT. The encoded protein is CASSLRQGGTDTQYF.

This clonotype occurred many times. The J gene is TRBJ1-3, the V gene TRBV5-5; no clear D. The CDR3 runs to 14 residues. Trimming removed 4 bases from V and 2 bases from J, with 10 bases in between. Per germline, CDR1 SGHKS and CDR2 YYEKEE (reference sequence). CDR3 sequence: CASSPQYTGNTIYF. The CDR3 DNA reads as TGTGCCAGCAGCCCCCAGTATACTGGAAACACCATATATTTT.

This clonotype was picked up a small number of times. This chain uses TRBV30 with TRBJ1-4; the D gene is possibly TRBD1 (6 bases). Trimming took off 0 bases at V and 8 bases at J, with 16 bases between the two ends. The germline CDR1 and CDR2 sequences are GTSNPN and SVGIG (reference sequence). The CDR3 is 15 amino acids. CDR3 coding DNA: TGTGCCTGGAGTGTACGGGGACATCCCAAGGAAAAACTGTTTTTT. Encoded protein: CAWSVRGHPKEKLFF.

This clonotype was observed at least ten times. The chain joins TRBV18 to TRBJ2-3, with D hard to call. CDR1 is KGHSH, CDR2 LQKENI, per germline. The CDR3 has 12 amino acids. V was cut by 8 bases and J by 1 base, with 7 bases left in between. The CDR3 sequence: CASTDRTDTQYF. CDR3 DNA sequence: TGTGCCAGCACGGACCGCACAGATACGCAGTATTTT. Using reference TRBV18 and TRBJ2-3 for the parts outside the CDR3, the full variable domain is NAGVMQNPRHLVRRRGQEARLRCSPMKGHSHVYWYRQLPEEGLKFMVYLQKENIIDESGMPKERFSAEFPKEGPSILRIQQVVRGDSAAYFCASTDRTDTQYFGPGTRLTVL.

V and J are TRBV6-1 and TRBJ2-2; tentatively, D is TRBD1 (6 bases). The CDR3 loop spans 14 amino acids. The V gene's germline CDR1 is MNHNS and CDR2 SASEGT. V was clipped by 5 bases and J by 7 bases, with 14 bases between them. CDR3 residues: CASSLGSGVGELFF. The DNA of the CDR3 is TGTGCCAGCAGTCTGGGGTCAGGGGTCGGGGAGCTGTTTTTT.

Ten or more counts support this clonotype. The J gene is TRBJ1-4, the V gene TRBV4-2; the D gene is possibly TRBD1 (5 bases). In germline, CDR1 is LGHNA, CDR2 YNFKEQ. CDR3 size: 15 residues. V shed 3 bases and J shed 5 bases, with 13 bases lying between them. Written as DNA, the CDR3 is TGTGCCAGCAGCCATAGAGGCAGGGAGAATGAAAAACTGTTTTTT. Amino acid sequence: CASSHRGRENEKLFF.

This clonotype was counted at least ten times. The CDR3: CASGHLPGGYGYTF. CDR3 DNA sequence: TGTGCCAGCGGCCACCTACCGGGGGGCTATGGCTACACCTTC. This chain connects TRBV21-1 to TRBJ1-2. TRBV21-1 is marked as a pseudogene. This CDR3 has 14 amino acids.

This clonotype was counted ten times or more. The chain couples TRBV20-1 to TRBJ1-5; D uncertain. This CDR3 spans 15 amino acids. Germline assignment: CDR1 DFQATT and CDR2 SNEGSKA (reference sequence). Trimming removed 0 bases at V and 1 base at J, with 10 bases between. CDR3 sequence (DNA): TGCAGTGCTAGAGATATGGAGGGAAGCAATCAGCCCCAGCATTTT. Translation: CSARDMEGSNQPQHF.